This T cell receptor beta chain was identified in a study of cytomegalovirus exposure and HLA in healthy donors. Study-wide findings and caveats: It was likely that a cluster of highly shared sequence variants was a sequencing artifact.

PCR employed 60 Vbeta and 13 Jbeta primers. The method was immunoSEQ multiplex PCR; TCRdb's version includes in-frame clones alone and lacks a portion of them. This repertoire shows about 180,000 clones, over 70% found once; its top ten account for around 6%. The CDR3 runs 15 residues. The germline CDR1 and CDR2 sequences are MNHNS and SASEGT. V was trimmed by 2 bases and J by 2 bases, leaving 13 bases between them. A remark on this clone: Antigen: not known.

Sequences were obtained from PBMCs. V and J are TRBV6-1 and TRBJ2-7, with a tentative D call TRBD1 (6 bases). The source is a man between 35 and 55 years old in good health and CMV-seronegative. The CDR3 coding sequence is TGTGCCAGCAGTGAATTGCCACAGGGACCCTACGAGCAGTACTTC. Protein product: CASSELPQGPYEQYF.